These 22 T cell receptor beta chains originate from one sample sequenced in a study of PD-1 blockade in classical Hodgkin lymphoma. Time point described: cycle 4 day 1 (C4D1), after more than five weeks of nivolumab. Every single patient, without exception, relapsed after autologous stem cell transplantation, and brentuximab vedotin exposure varied. By magnetic negative selection, CD4+ T cells were purified from thawed PBMCs. This table comes from immunoSEQ multiplex PCR, and its TCRdb copy is limited to in-frame clones, with some not included. The sample yields some 10,000 clones, approximately 83% seen once. Sample: CD4+ T cells from blood, taken before the fourth cycle of nivolumab. The receptors originated from a human donor with classical Hodgkin lymphoma.

V is TRBV28 and J is TRBJ1-5, with TRBD1 matching over 8 bases. J gave up 2 bases and V 5 bases, and 2 bases lay outside the gene matches. CDR1 and CDR2 from the germline V gene are MDHEN and SYDVKM. This CDR3 region has 14 residues. The CDR3 DNA follows: TGTGCCAGCAGTGTGGGACAGGGCAATCAGCCCCAGCATTTT. Its translation: CASSVGQGNQPQHF. Drawing the rest from reference TRBV28 and TRBJ1-5, the complete variable domain is DVKVTQSSRYLVKRTGEKVFLECVQDMDHENMFWYRQDPGLGLRLIYFSYDVKMKEKGDIPEGYSVSREKKERFSLILESASTNQTSMYLCASSVGQGNQPQHFGDGTRLSIL.

The chain links TRBV18 to TRBJ2-7, with TRBD1 matching over 9 bases. J gave up 3 bases and V 4 bases, and 7 bases lay outside the gene matches. CDR1 is KGHSH and CDR2 is LQKENI in the germline V gene. CDR3 size: 15 residues. The CDR3 bases are TGTGCCAGCTCACGGGGACAGGGTCTCTACTACGAGCAGTACTTC. Encoded protein: CASSRGQGLYYEQYF.

This sequence joins TRBV6-1 and TRBJ1-1; D not certain. Trimming removed 2 bases at V and 4 bases at J, with 8 bases between. Germline CDR1 and CDR2: MNHNS and SASEGT. This CDR3 spans 13 amino acids. The CDR3 region has the DNA TGTGCCAGCAGTGAAACCACCCTCACTGAAGCTTTCTTT. This encodes CASSETTLTEAFF.

This chain connects TRBV7-6 to TRBJ2-3, with 10 bases that match TRBD1. The germline V gene has CDR1 SGHVS and CDR2 FNYEAQ. This CDR3 is 18 amino acids long. The junction had 12 bases not matched to a gene; V was cut back by 4 bases and J by 2 bases. The CDR3 sequence: CASSSGQGVPMTTDTQYF. The DNA for the CDR3 is TGTGCCAGCAGCTCCGGACAGGGGGTCCCCATGACCACAGATACGCAGTATTTT.

This sequence joins TRBV6-6 and TRBJ2-3; unclear D gene. This CDR3 has 16 residues. Trimming took 5 bases from V and 1 from J, leaving 16 bases between them. The germline CDR1 and CDR2 sequences are MNHNY and SVGAGI (reference sequence). The CDR3 DNA reads TGTGCCAGCAGTCCCCGCGTGGGGTTGGGCACAGATACGCAGTATTTT. Encoded protein: CASSPRVGLGTDTQYF.

The sample holds one count of this clone. The chain carries TRBV2 and TRBJ2-5; D uncertain. V dropped 2 bases and J dropped 10 bases, with 8 bases sitting between them. The length of the CDR3 is 11 residues. Per germline, CDR1 SNHLY and CDR2 FYNNEI. CDR3: CASSEPSHQYF. CDR3 DNA sequence: TGTGCCAGCAGTGAACCGTCGCACCAGTACTTC. The full variable domain, in which reference TRBV2 and TRBJ2-5 provide the parts outside the CDR3, is EPEVTQTPSHQVTQMGQEVILRCVPISNHLYFYWYRQILGQKVEFLVSFYNNEISEKSEIFDDQFSVERPDGSNFTLKIRSTKLEDSAMYFCASSEPSHQYFGPGTRLLVL.

V and J are TRBV5-6 and TRBJ1-6; possible D gene TRBD1, 5 bases. The CDR3 is made up of 15 amino acids. V was shortened by 1 base and J by 8 bases, with 13 bases between the two germline ends. Germline-derived CDR1 and CDR2 are SGHDT and YYEEEE. The CDR3 here is CASSLRTGVDSPLHF. Here the CDR3 DNA reads TGTGCCAGCAGCTTGCGTACGGGGGTCGATTCACCCCTCCACTTT.

V and J are TRBV27 and TRBJ2-7; TRBD1 aligns across 10 bases. Germline CDR1 and CDR2: MNHEY and SMNVEV (reference sequence). V lost 5 bases and J lost 4; bases outside the gene matches: 11. The CDR3 is 16 amino acids. The CDR3 is CASSDKPGQGMYEQYF. For the CDR3, the DNA is TGTGCCAGCAGTGATAAACCGGGACAGGGGATGTACGAGCAGTACTTC.

Only a few counts were recorded for this clone. The rearrangement joins TRBV30 to TRBJ1-1, with 7 bases that match TRBD1. The CDR3 consists of 13 residues. Germline trimming cut 5 bases from V and 0 bases from J; bases unmatched to any gene: 3. CDR1 is GTSNPN, CDR2 SVGIG, per germline (reference sequence). The CDR3 protein is CAWDRAMNTEAFF. Here the CDR3 DNA reads TGTGCCTGGGACAGGGCCATGAACACTGAAGCTTTCTTT.

The V and J genes are TRBV7-2 and TRBJ2-3; D is unclear. Trimming pared 6 bases from V and 2 bases from J, leaving 15 bases between. The CDR3 is 15 amino acids. Germline CDR1 SGHTA, CDR2 FQGNSA. The CDR3 DNA sequence: TGTGCCAGCAGGGGAACTATTTCCCCCACAGATACGCAGTATTTT. It yields the protein CASRGTISPTDTQYF. Filled out from reference TRBV7-2 and TRBJ2-3, the complete variable domain reads GAGVSQSPSNKVTEKGKDVELRCDPISGHTALYWYRQSLGQGLEFLIYFQGNSAPDKSGLPSDRFSAERTGGSVSTLTIQRTQQEDSAVYLCASRGTISPTDTQYFGPGTRLTVL.

The table lists this clone with a count of one. The chain recombines TRBV28 with TRBJ1-5, with 12 bases identical to TRBD1. The CDR3 covers 18 residues. Trimming cost V 3 bases and J 1 base; bases outside gene matches: 7. Germline CDR1 is MDHEN and CDR2 is SYDVKM. CDR3 sequence reads: CASSFIAGTGGSNQPQHF. The CDR3, as DNA: TGTGCCAGCAGTTTCATTGCCGGGACAGGGGGCAGCAATCAGCCCCAGCATTTT.

The V gene is TRBV7-9, the J gene TRBJ2-2; D is unresolved. With 0 bases removed from V and 6 bases from J, the gap between germline ends came to 11 bases. Germline CDR1 reads SEHNR; CDR2 reads FQNEAQ (reference sequence). The CDR3 contains 15 residues. CDR3 coding DNA: TGTGCCAGCAGCTTAGCGCTAGAACCGGCCGGGGAGCTGTTTTTT. This gives the protein CASSLALEPAGELFF.

The chain links TRBV18 to TRBJ1-1; D unclear. Trimming cost V 3 bases and J 7 bases, with 15 bases left between them. Germline values: CDR1 KGHSH, CDR2 LQKENI. The CDR3 contains 14 residues. The CDR3: CASSPPSPVGEAFF. The DNA of the CDR3 is TGTGCCAGCTCACCTCCGAGCCCAGTAGGTGAAGCTTTCTTT. Using reference TRBV18 and TRBJ1-1 for the parts outside the CDR3, the full variable domain is NAGVMQNPRHLVRRRGQEARLRCSPMKGHSHVYWYRQLPEEGLKFMVYLQKENIIDESGMPKERFSAEFPKEGPSILRIQQVVRGDSAAYFCASSPPSPVGEAFFGQGTRLTVV.

The CDR3 nucleotides are TGTGCCAGCTCACCACAGATGAGCTCTGGAAACACCATATATTTT. It specifies CASSPQMSSGNTIYF. The J gene is TRBJ1-3, the V gene TRBV18; no clear D. CDR3 length: 15 residues. V lost 1 base to trimming and J lost 0 bases, with 7 bases between them. Germline V CDR1 and CDR2: KGHSH, LQKENI. The full variable domain, rest sourced from reference TRBV18 and TRBJ1-3, is NAGVMQNPRHLVRRRGQEARLRCSPMKGHSHVYWYRQLPEEGLKFMVYLQKENIIDESGMPKERFSAEFPKEGPSILRIQQVVRGDSAAYFCASSPQMSSGNTIYFGEGSWLTVV.

The CDR3 DNA sequence: TGTGCCAGCAGTTCCGAGTGGCCTAGCAATCAGCCCCAGCATTTT. Amino acid sequence: CASSSEWPSNQPQHF. The V call is TRBV28, the J call TRBJ1-5; D ambiguous. CDR3 length: 15 residues. In germline, CDR1 is MDHEN, CDR2 SYDVKM. V was pared by 4 bases and J by 0 bases, with 10 bases between.

The chain recombines TRBV2 with TRBJ2-7; 9 nucleotides agree with TRBD2. The CDR3 contains 14 residues. V lost 6 bases and J lost 0; bases outside the gene matches: 3. Germline CDR1 is SNHLY and CDR2 is FYNNEI. This chain's CDR3 is CASSQTSGSYEQYF. Here the CDR3 DNA reads TGTGCCAGCAGCCAGACTAGCGGCTCCTACGAGCAGTACTTC.

The CDR3 loop reads CATRLTGQGGEQYF. DNA for the CDR3: TGTGCCACCCGGTTGACGGGACAGGGGGGCGAGCAGTACTTC. The chain joins TRBV15 to TRBJ2-7, with TRBD1 matching over 11 bases. Trimming cost V 8 bases and J 6 bases; bases outside gene matches: 9. CDR3 length: 14 residues. Germline CDR1 is LNHNV and CDR2 is YYDKDF (reference sequence).

In DNA, the CDR3 is TGTGCCAGCAGCCAATGGGGAGGGATGGGGGCCAAAAACATTCAGTACTTC. Translation: CASSQWGGMGAKNIQYF. V and J are TRBV7-6 and TRBJ2-4, with TRBD2 matching 7 bases. CDR1 is SGHVS and CDR2 is FNYEAQ in the germline V gene. The CDR3 is 17 residues long. J gave up 1 base and V 5 bases, and 11 bases lay outside the gene matches. Full variable domain (remainder filled in from reference TRBV7-6 and TRBJ2-4): GAGVSQSPRYKVTKRGQDVALRCDPISGHVSLYWYRQALGQGPEFLTYFNYEAQQDKSGLPNDRFSAERPEGSISTLTIQRTEQRDSAMYRCASSQWGGMGAKNIQYFGAGTRLSVL.

The chain links TRBV19 to TRBJ1-2; D not resolved. This CDR3 region has 12 residues. V gave up 5 bases and J gave up 2 bases, with 6 bases separating them. The V gene's germline CDR1 is LNHDA and CDR2 SQIVND (reference sequence). The CDR3 region is CASSDGNYGYTF. In nucleotides, the CDR3 is TGTGCCAGTAGTGACGGGAACTATGGCTACACCTTC.

In regard to this clone: This sample also contains other DNA sequences that code for the same CDR3. V gene TRBV4-1 combines with J gene TRBJ2-3; 10 positions agree with TRBD1. V lost 5 bases and J lost 2; bases outside the gene matches: 13. This CDR3 has 18 amino acids. Germline V gene lookup returns CDR1 MGHRA and CDR2 YSYEKL. CDR3 in DNA: TGCGCCAGCAGCTCGGGACAGGGGTGGGATCGAGACACAGATACGCAGTATTTT. It codes for CASSSGQGWDRDTDTQYF.

J is TRBJ2-7 and V is TRBV21-1; the table's D gene call, TRBD2, was not cross checked with the DNA. TRBV21-1 is noted as a pseudogene. The CDR3 has 14 residues. The CDR3 DNA is TGTGCCAGCAGCAAAGAGCGGGGATCCTACGAGCAGTACTTC. Protein: CASSKERGSYEQYF.

The chain carries TRBV18 and TRBJ2-5; 9 positions match TRBD1. Germline V lookup: CDR1 KGHSH, CDR2 LQKENI. The CDR3 is made up of 14 amino acids. The ends lost 4 bases at V and 5 bases at J; junction bases unmatched: 5. Here the CDR3 DNA reads TGTGCCAGCTCACGACAACAGGGGGCTGAGACCCAGTACTTC. Protein sequence: CASSRQQGAETQYF.